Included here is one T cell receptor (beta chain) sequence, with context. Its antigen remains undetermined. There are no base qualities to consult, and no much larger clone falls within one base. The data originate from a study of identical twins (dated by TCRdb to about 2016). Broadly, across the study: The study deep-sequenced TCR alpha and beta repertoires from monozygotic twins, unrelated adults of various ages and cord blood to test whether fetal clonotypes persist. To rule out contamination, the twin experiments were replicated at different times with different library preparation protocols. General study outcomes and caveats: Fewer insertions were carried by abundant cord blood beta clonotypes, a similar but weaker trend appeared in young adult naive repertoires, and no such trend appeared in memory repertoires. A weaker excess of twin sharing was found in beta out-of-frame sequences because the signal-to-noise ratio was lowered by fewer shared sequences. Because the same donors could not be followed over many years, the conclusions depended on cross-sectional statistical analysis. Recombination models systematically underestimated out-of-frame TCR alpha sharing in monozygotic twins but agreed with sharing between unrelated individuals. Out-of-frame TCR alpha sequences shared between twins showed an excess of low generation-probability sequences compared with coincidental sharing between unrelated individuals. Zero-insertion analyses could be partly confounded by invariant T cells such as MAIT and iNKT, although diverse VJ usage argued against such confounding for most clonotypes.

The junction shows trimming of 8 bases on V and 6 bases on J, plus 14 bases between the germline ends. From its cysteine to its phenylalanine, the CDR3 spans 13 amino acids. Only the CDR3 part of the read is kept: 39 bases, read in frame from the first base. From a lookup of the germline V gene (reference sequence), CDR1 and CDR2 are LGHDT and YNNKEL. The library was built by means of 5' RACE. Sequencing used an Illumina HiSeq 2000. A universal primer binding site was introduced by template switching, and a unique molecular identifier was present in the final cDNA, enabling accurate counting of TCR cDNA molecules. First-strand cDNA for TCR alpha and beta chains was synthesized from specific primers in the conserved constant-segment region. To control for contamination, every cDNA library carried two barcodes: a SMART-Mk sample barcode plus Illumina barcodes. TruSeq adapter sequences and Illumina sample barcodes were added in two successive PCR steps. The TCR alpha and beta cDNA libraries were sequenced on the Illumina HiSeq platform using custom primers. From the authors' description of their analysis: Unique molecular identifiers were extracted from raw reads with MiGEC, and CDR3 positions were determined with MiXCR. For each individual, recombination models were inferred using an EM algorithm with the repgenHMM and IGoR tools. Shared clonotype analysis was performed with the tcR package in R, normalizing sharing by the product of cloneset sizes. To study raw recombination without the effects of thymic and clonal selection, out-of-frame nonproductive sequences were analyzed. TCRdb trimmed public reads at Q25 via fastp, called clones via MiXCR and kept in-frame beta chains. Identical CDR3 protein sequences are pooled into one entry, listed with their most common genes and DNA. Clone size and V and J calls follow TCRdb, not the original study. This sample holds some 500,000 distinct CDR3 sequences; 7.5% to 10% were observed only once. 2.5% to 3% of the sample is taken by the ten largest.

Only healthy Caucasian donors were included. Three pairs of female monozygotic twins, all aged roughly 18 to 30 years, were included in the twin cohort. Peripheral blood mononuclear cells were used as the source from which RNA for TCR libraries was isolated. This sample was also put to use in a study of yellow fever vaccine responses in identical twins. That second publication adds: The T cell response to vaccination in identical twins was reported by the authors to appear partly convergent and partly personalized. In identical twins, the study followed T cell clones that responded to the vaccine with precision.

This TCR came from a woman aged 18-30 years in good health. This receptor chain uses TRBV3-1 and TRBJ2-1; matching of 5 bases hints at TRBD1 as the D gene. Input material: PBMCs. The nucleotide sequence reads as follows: TGTGCCAGCGAGAACCCTGGGGCCAATGAGCAGTTCTTC. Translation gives CASENPGANEQFF.